This is a list of T cell receptor beta chains from one sample in a study of OX40 agonist ivuxolimab in advanced cancers. Repertoires were generated with immunoSEQ multiplex PCR, while TCRdb's copy carries only in-frame clones and drops some. The table lists roughly 100,000 clones, about four fifths of them singletons. This material consisted of CD4+ or CD8+ T cells sorted from blood, taken in a trial of the OX40 agonist ivuxolimab. All receptors derive from an adult with an advanced solid tumor such as melanoma, head and neck, liver or kidney cancer. Both conserved end residues are part of each CDR3. D genes are given only for firm matches. Clone sizes are given selectively: once, few, many, or a class where the clone is expanded.

v_call	clone_size	d_call	j_call	cdr3_nt	cdr3_aa
TRBV5-1	.	TRBD2	TRBJ2-3	TGCGCCAGCAGCTTGTCTGGAGCGGGGGGCGGGGATACGCAGTATTTT	CASSLSGAGGGDTQYF
TRBV6-5	few	TRBD1	TRBJ1-4	TGTGCCAGCAGTGATCGACAGGGGAATGAAAAACTGTTTTTT	CASSDRQGNEKLFF
TRBV11-2	few	.	TRBJ2-3	TGTGCCAGCAGCTTCAGGGGAGCAAGCACAGATACGCAGTATTTT	CASSFRGASTDTQYF
TRBV15	.	.	TRBJ2-5	TGTGCCACCAGCGCAGGGGACCAGGCTCCGTACTTC	CATSAGDQAPYF
TRBV4-3	.	.	TRBJ2-1	TGCGCCAGCAGCCAAGATCAACTAGCAGGGTGGGAGCAGTTCTTC	CASSQDQLAGWEQFF
TRBV6-6	.	.	TRBJ2-7	TGTGCCAGCAGTTACTCTTCCAGGGTCGGCTACGAGCAGTACTTC	CASSYSSRVGYEQYF
TRBV5-3	once	.	TRBJ1-2	TGTGCCAGAAGCTTCACAGGGAAGAGCTATGGCTACACCTTC	CARSFTGKSYGYTF
TRBV12-5	.	.	TRBJ1-6	TGTGCTAGTGGCCACCCCAGCGACAGGTTTGGCACCCTCCACTTT	CASGHPSDRFGTLHF
TRBV18	.	.	TRBJ1-1	TGTGCCAGCTCACCGCGTACTGAAGCTTTCTTT	CASSPRTEAFF
TRBV6-4	.	.	TRBJ2-1	TGTGCCAGCAGTGACTCTGCGCGGGGTGTGCAGTTCTTC	CASSDSARGVQFF
TRBV19	.	.	TRBJ2-2	TGTGCCAGTACTTCCTCGTGGGGGGGGCACGGGGAGCTGTTTTTT	CASTSSWGGHGELFF
TRBV27	.	.	TRBJ1-6	TGTGCCAGCAGTCCAGGGATTTCACCCCTCCACTTT	CASSPGISPLHF
TRBV5-1	once	TRBD1	TRBJ2-7	TGCGCCAGCAGCCGCGCACAGGGGGCACCCTACGAGCAGTACTTC	CASSRAQGAPYEQYF
TRBV19	.	.	TRBJ1-1	TGTGCCAGTAGTATCGGACAGTTGAACACTGAAGCTTTCTTT	CASSIGQLNTEAFF
TRBV7-9	.	.	TRBJ2-1	TGTGCCAGTCACGGTGTATTATCTGATGAGCAGTTCTTC	CASHGVLSDEQFF
TRBV19	.	.	TRBJ1-1	TGTGCCAGTAGTATATCCCGGATCGGCTCTGAAGCTTTCTTT	CASSISRIGSEAFF
TRBV5-1	.	TRBD1	TRBJ2-5	TGCGCCAGCAGCTTTCCCGGGACAGGGGAGACCCAGTACTTC	CASSFPGTGETQYF
TRBV2	few	.	TRBJ1-2	TGTGCCAGCAGGGGAGAGACGGAAAACTATGGCTACACCTTC	CASRGETENYGYTF
TRBV11-2	.	TRBD1	TRBJ1-2	TGTGCCAGCAGCGCCGACAGGGGGCTCTCCTATGGCTACACCTTC	CASSADRGLSYGYTF
TRBV4-3	.	TRBD1	TRBJ1-1	TGCGCCAGCAGCCAACCCTCCCAGGGGGTTGGTACAGCTTTCTTT	CASSQPSQGVGTAFF
TRBV7-8	once	TRBD1	TRBJ1-2	TGTGCCAGCAGCTTAGTAGGGGGACAGGGGAACTATGGCTACACCTTC	CASSLVGGQGNYGYTF
TRBV7-3	.	.	TRBJ2-2	TGTGCCAGCAGCTTAACGTCGTACAGGGCGAACACCGGGGAGCTGTTTTTT	CASSLTSYRANTGELFF
TRBV5-1	.	TRBD1	TRBJ2-7	TGCGCCAGCAGCGCGACAGGGAGCGAGCAGTACTTC	CASSATGSEQYF
TRBV28	.	TRBD2	TRBJ2-2	TGTGCCAGCAGAAGGTTGGGACTAGCGAACACCGGGGAGCTGTTTTTT	CASRRLGLANTGELFF
TRBV10-3	few	TRBD1	TRBJ2-7	TGTGCCATCACAGGACAGGACTCGAGCGAGCAGTACTTC	CAITGQDSSEQYF
TRBV6-4	.	.	TRBJ2-5	TGTGCCAGCAGGGAAGAGACCCAGTACTTC	CASREETQYF
TRBV5-1	once	.	TRBJ2-5	TGCGCCAGCAGCCCGGATTCGTTGGAGACCCAGTACTTC	CASSPDSLETQYF
TRBV5-1	.	TRBD2	TRBJ2-7	TGCGCCAGCAGCATCACGGCCGGGACTAAGTCCTACGAGCAGTACTTC	CASSITAGTKSYEQYF
TRBV6-4	.	.	TRBJ2-7	TGTGCCAGCAGTGACTCGAGTGGGGTCTCCTACGAGCAGTACTTC	CASSDSSGVSYEQYF
TRBV5-8	.	TRBD1	TRBJ1-2	TGTGCCAGCAGCCCGGGACAGGGGGCACCTTTCTATGGCTACACCTTC	CASSPGQGAPFYGYTF
TRBV5-1	few	TRBD2	TRBJ2-2	TGCGCCAGCAGCTTGGTCCAAGGGACTAGCGGGAGAACCGGGGAGCTGTTTTTT	CASSLVQGTSGRTGELFF
TRBV18	.	.	TRBJ2-7	TGTGCCAGCTCAGCCGGGCGCAGAGCCTACGAGCAGTACTTC	CASSAGRRAYEQYF
TRBV10-3	.	.	TRBJ2-3	TGTGCCACTTCTTCTAGCACAGATACGCAGTATTTT	CATSSSTDTQYF
TRBV7-9	.	TRBD1	TRBJ1-1	TGTGCCAGCCTAATCACAGGGGGGGGCACTGAAGCTTTCTTT	CASLITGGGTEAFF
TRBV6-1	.	.	TRBJ1-2	TGTGCCAGCAGCAACTTGGCTTTAGGCTACACCTTC	CASSNLALGYTF
TRBV7-3	.	.	TRBJ1-1	TGTGCCAGCAGCTTAGATGGATTAGATGGTGAAGCTTTCTTT	CASSLDGLDGEAFF
TRBV7-2	once	.	TRBJ2-5	TGTGCCAGCAGCTCGGTGGTATCGTACCAAGAGACCCAGTACTTC	CASSSVVSYQETQYF
TRBV2	.	.	TRBJ2-6	TGTGCCAGCAGTACCCGAGCCTCTGGGGCCAACGTCCTGACTTTC	CASSTRASGANVLTF
TRBV27	.	TRBD1	TRBJ1-2	TGTGCCAGCAGCCCTACAAGCAGGGGGAACTATGGCTACACCTTC	CASSPTSRGNYGYTF
TRBV7-2	.	.	TRBJ1-1	TGTGCCAGCAGTCTGGGAGGCATGAACACTGAAGCTTTCTTT	CASSLGGMNTEAFF
TRBV27	.	.	TRBJ2-6	TGTGCCAGCCGACCTGACGGGGTTGGGGCCAACGTCCTGACTTTC	CASRPDGVGANVLTF
TRBV5-4	.	TRBD1	TRBJ1-2	TGTGCCAGCAGCCCGGGACAGCGCTATGGCTACACCTTC	CASSPGQRYGYTF
TRBV9	.	.	TRBJ2-3	TGTGCCAGCAGCGTCGGGAGCACAGATACGCAGTATTTT	CASSVGSTDTQYF